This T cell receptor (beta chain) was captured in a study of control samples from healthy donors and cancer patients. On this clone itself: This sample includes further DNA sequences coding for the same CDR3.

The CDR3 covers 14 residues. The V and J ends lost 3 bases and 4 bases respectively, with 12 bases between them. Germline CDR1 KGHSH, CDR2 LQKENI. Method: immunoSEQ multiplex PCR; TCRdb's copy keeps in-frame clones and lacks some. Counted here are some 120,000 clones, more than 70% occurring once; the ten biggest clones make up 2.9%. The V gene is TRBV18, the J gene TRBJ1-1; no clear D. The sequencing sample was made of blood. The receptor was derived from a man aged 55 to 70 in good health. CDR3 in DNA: TGTGCCAGCTCACCCACTCAGGCGGGCACTGAAGCTTTCTTT. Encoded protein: CASSPTQAGTEAFF.